This T cell receptor (beta chain) was found in a study of T-cell reconstitution after alpha-beta-depleted transplantation in children. General study findings and limits: In some patients, recipient T cells and intrathymic progenitors surviving conditioning explained high day-60 diversity. Roughly two months post-transplant, alpha-beta T cells reportedly originated from several hundred graft clones that had expanded.

A remark on this clonotype: Its antigen is undetermined.

Unique molecular identifiers tagged the TCRbeta library. TCRdb redid the calling of the PCR reads with MiXCR, one entry per CDR3 protein. The sample carries approximately 980,000 distinct CDR3 sequences, about 31% recorded once. CDR3 length equals 12 residues. Trimming cost V 3 bases and J 8 bases, with 10 bases left between them. The receptor comes from a boy under three years old who had a stem cell transplant for SCID, so the T cells may come from the graft donor. Sequenced here: PBMCs, mostly from graft donor cells, sampled 360 days after TCRalphabeta/CD19-depleted stem cell transplant. The V call is TRBV12-3 or TRBV12-4, the J call TRBJ1-1, with D possibly matching TRBD1 (5 bases). CDR3 DNA: TGTGCCAGCAGTTTTGAGGGGCCCGAAGCTTTCTTT. Its protein product is CASSFEGPEAFF.